A selection of T cell receptor beta chains follows, all from one sample in a study of Ad26.COV2.S vaccination and SARS-CoV-2 variants. Clones were read by immunoSEQ multiplex PCR, and TCRdb kept only the in-frame ones, dropping some. The table lists about 280,000 clones, 70% to 90% of them singletons. This material consisted of peripheral blood, taken in a trial of Ad26.COV2.S vaccine versus placebo. The source of these receptors is a person aged 18-60 years who received the Ad26.COV2.S COVID-19 vaccine or a placebo. Both conserved end residues are part of each CDR3. Each record gives: D gene, clone size, V gene, J gene, CDR3 DNA, CDR3 protein. A D gene is named only where the DNA matches it firmly. A clone size is listed for some rows: how often the clone was seen (once, few, many), or a class if it is expanded.

-	-	TRBV4-2	TRBJ2-1	TGTGCCAGCAGCCAAGACGGCGGGCGGACCAACTCCTACAATGAGCAGTTCTTC	CASSQDGGRTNSYNEQFF
TRBD1	-	TRBV27	TRBJ1-4	TGTGCCAGCAGTTCCCACGGGACAGGGGCTGAAAAACTGTTTTTT	CASSSHGTGAEKLFF
TRBD1	-	TRBV10-3	TRBJ2-7	TGTGCCATCAGCGCCGGGACAGGGGGCTACGAGCAGTACTTC	CAISAGTGGYEQYF
TRBD1	once	TRBV29-1	TRBJ2-7	TGCAGCACTAGGACAGGACCCTACGAGCAGTACTTC	CSTRTGPYEQYF
-	-	TRBV28	TRBJ2-2	TGTGCCAGCAGTCGAACCTTATATGGGGGGGCCTTGAACACCGGGGAGCTGTTTTTT	CASSRTLYGGALNTGELFF
-	-	TRBV5-1	TRBJ1-1	TGCGCCAGCAGCCCTCTGGCAGGGGTGAACACTGAAGCTTTCTTT	CASSPLAGVNTEAFF
-	-	TRBV2	TRBJ2-4	TGTGCCAGCACCAGCGGAGCCGCCTCCACAGACATTCAGTACTTC	CASTSGAASTDIQYF
-	once	TRBV7-6	TRBJ2-2	TGTGCCAGCAGCTTAGGGATCCAGCAGGCCGGGGAGCTGTTTTTT	CASSLGIQQAGELFF
TRBD1	-	TRBV3-1/TRBV3-2	TRBJ2-3	TGTGCCAGCAGCCCGACCGGGACAGGGTGGAATACGCAGTATTTT	CASSPTGTGWNTQYF
-	-	TRBV7-8	TRBJ2-2	TGTGCCAGCAGCCCGCAGGGGCAGAGCACCGGGGAGCTGTTTTTT	CASSPQGQSTGELFF
TRBD1	once	TRBV6-2/TRBV6-3	TRBJ2-1	TGTGCCAGCAGCCAAGGGGGCTCGGACAATGAGCAGTTCTTC	CASSQGGSDNEQFF
-	-	TRBV7-2	TRBJ1-5	TGTGCCAGCAGTCTCGACAGTAGTCAGCCCCAGCATTTT	CASSLDSSQPQHF
-	-	TRBV9	TRBJ1-1	TGTGCCAGCAGCGTTTTTGACGGCGACACTGAAGCTTTCTTT	CASSVFDGDTEAFF
-	-	TRBV30	TRBJ2-3	TGTGCCTGGAGTGTTGGGGATACGCAGTATTTT	CAWSVGDTQYF
-	-	TRBV4-1	TRBJ1-2	TGCGCCAGCAGCCAAGAAGCCGGGTCCTATGGCTACACCTTC	CASSQEAGSYGYTF
-	-	TRBV6-5	TRBJ1-2	TGTGCCAGCAGTTTCGGGGGGGCGAACTATGGCTACACCTTC	CASSFGGANYGYTF
-	-	TRBV9	TRBJ2-5	TGTGCCAGCAGCGTAGGGGATAGCCAAGAGACCCAGTACTTC	CASSVGDSQETQYF
TRBD2	-	TRBV4-1	TRBJ2-7	TGCGCCAGCAGCCAAGTAGCGGGAGGGCCTGACGAGCAGTACTTC	CASSQVAGGPDEQYF
-	-	TRBV5-1	TRBJ2-7	TGCGCCAGCAGCGGGGGCGAAATGTATAGGCAGTACTTC	CASSGGEMYRQYF
TRBD2	-	TRBV5-5	TRBJ2-3	TGTGCCAGCAGCGCGCTAGCGGGAGCGGGAGATACGCAGTATTTT	CASSALAGAGDTQYF
-	-	TRBV11-2	TRBJ1-2	TGTGCCAGCAGCTTAGAACGGGGCGCGGGCTACACCTTC	CASSLERGAGYTF
TRBD2	-	TRBV7-2	TRBJ2-5	TGTGCCAGCAGCTTAACCCTAGGACTAGCAGGAGAGACCCAGTACTTC	CASSLTLGLAGETQYF
-	-	TRBV11-1	TRBJ1-1	TGTGCCAGCAGCTGGGGTAGAAACACTGAAGCTTTCTTT	CASSWGRNTEAFF
TRBD2	few	TRBV2	TRBJ2-5	TGTGCCAGCAGTGAAGGGCTAGCGGGGGGACAAGAGACCCAGTACTTC	CASSEGLAGGQETQYF
-	-	TRBV7-3	TRBJ1-1	TGTGCCAGCAGCTTAGGTCAGGGCCCTCGGACTGAAGCTTTCTTT	CASSLGQGPRTEAFF
TRBD1	-	TRBV5-6	TRBJ2-7	TGTGCCAGCAGCTTGGACTCGACAGGGACCTACGAGCAGTACTTC	CASSLDSTGTYEQYF
TRBD2	-	TRBV27	TRBJ2-6	TGTGCCAGCAGTTTATCCCCTACTAGCGCTTACTCTGGGGCCAACGTCCTGACTTTC	CASSLSPTSAYSGANVLTF
-	-	TRBV12-3/TRBV12-4	TRBJ1-5	TGTGCCAGCACCTTCGATCTACGGACCCAGCATTTT	CASTFDLRTQHF
TRBD1	-	TRBV30	TRBJ2-7	TGTGCCTGGTCAGGGGGACAGTCGTTTCCCGAGCAGTACTTC	CAWSGGQSFPEQYF
-	-	TRBV6-5	TRBJ1-1	TGTGCCAGCAGCGCCGGGCCGAACACTGAAGCTTTCTTT	CASSAGPNTEAFF
-	-	TRBV6-5	TRBJ1-1	TGTGCCTCGGGGGTCAGGGACCGGAACACTGAAGCTTTCTTT	CASGVRDRNTEAFF
TRBD1	-	TRBV12-3/TRBV12-4	TRBJ2-7	TGTGCCAGCAGTCGGGACAGCTACGAGCAGTACTTC	CASSRDSYEQYF
-	-	TRBV21-1	TRBJ2-7	TGTGCCAGCAGCAAAAGGGGGGTCCCCCCTGGGAGCTCCTACGAGCAGTACTTC	CASSKRGVPPGSSYEQYF
TRBD1	-	TRBV19	TRBJ1-4	TGTGCCAGTAGTATCGGGACAGGGTACGAAAAACTGTTTTTT	CASSIGTGYEKLFF
-	once	TRBV10-3	TRBJ1-2	TGTGCCATCAGTACTGGGCAGGGCCTCTATGGCTACACCTTC	CAISTGQGLYGYTF
-	-	TRBV4-2	TRBJ2-7	TGTGCCAGCAGAGGGCAGGGCTACACTAACGAGCAGTACTTC	CASRGQGYTNEQYF
-	-	TRBV7-2	TRBJ1-3	TGTGCCAGCAGCTACGAAAGCGGCTCTGGAAACACCATATATTTT	CASSYESGSGNTIYF
-	-	TRBV7-9	TRBJ1-4	TGTGCCAGCAGCCAAGTCGCAGGGGAATGGGAAAAACTGTTTTTT	CASSQVAGEWEKLFF
TRBD1	-	TRBV9	TRBJ1-4	TGTGCCAGCAGCCCCGAGGGACAGGGAAATGAAAAACTGTTTTTT	CASSPEGQGNEKLFF
-	-	TRBV6-4	TRBJ1-1	TGTGCCAGCAGTCCGTGGGGGCAAGGTAGGGGAGACACTGAAGCTTTCTTT	CASSPWGQGRGDTEAFF
TRBD1	-	TRBV28	TRBJ1-2	TGTGCCAGCAGCAGGGGGCGCTTAAACTATGGCTACACCTTC	CASSRGRLNYGYTF
-	-	TRBV2	TRBJ2-5	TGTGCCAGCAGTGAAATGGGCGAGGAGACCCAGTACTTC	CASSEMGEETQYF
TRBD1	-	TRBV3-1/TRBV3-2	TRBJ1-6	TGTGCCAGCAGCCAAACCGGGACAGCTAATTCACCCCTCCACTTT	CASSQTGTANSPLHF
-	few	TRBV5-1	TRBJ2-3	TGCGCCAGCAGCTTCGGGTCAGATACGCAGTATTTT	CASSFGSDTQYF
-	-	TRBV6-6	TRBJ2-7	TGTGCCAGCAGTTACAGGGGCGAGCAGTACTTC	CASSYRGEQYF
-	-	TRBV2	TRBJ1-2	TGTGCCAGCAGCGCCCGGACAAACTATGGCTACACCTTC	CASSARTNYGYTF
-	-	TRBV7-8	TRBJ2-7	TGTGCCAGCAGCCGTATCGGGGCAGGGGTGCGGTACGAGCAGTACTTC	CASSRIGAGVRYEQYF
TRBD1	-	TRBV19	TRBJ2-7	TGTGCCAGTAGTGGCTGGGGGACAGGTGTCTCCTACGAGCAGTACTTC	CASSGWGTGVSYEQYF
-	-	TRBV5-5	TRBJ2-1	TGTGCCAGCAGTCCCGGGGGGCGCTACAATGAGCAGTTCTTC	CASSPGGRYNEQFF
TRBD1	once	TRBV6-6	TRBJ1-1	TGTGCCAGCAGTCCAACCGGGACAGGCAACACTGAAGCTTTCTTT	CASSPTGTGNTEAFF
-	once	TRBV27	TRBJ1-4	TGTGCCAGCAGGGACTTGAGGAATGAAAAACTGTTTTTT	CASRDLRNEKLFF
TRBD2	-	TRBV10-1	TRBJ2-3	TGCGCCAGCAGCCCGGGACTAGCTGTAGATACGCAGTATTTT	CASSPGLAVDTQYF
TRBD2	-	TRBV19	TRBJ2-3	TGTGCCAGTAGTAGTCGGGGGGGTAAGGAAGATACGCAGTATTTT	CASSSRGGKEDTQYF
-	-	TRBV29-1	TRBJ2-7	TGCAGCGTTGGTGGACGAACCTCCCAAACCTACGAGCAGTACTTC	CSVGGRTSQTYEQYF